A selection of T cell receptor beta chains follows, all from one sample in a study of blood T cell repertoires in COVID-19. Profiled with immunoSEQ multiplex PCR; TCRdb holds only in-frame clones, not every one. The sample records about 59,000 clones, about 86% being singletons. Sequenced sample: peripheral blood. Source of these receptors: a woman older than 75 with active COVID-19. The CDR3 runs from the conserved cysteine through the conserved F or W. A D gene is named only where the DNA matches it firmly. Part of the rows lack a size; the others show once, few, many or a class for expanded clones.

d_gene,v_gene,j_gene,abundance,CDR3aa,CDR3nt
-,TRBV9,TRBJ2-3,-,CASSVDGRYTDTQYF,TGTGCCAGCAGCGTAGACGGGAGATACACAGATACGCAGTATTTT
TRBD1,TRBV7-8,TRBJ1-5,once,CASSLGDRGYTPQHF,TGTGCCAGCAGCTTAGGAGACAGGGGATATACGCCCCAGCATTTT
TRBD2,TRBV7-6,TRBJ2-6,-,CASSERLSGVTGANVLTF,TGTGCCAGCAGCGAGAGACTCAGCGGGGTTACTGGGGCCAACGTCCTGACTTTC
TRBD2,TRBV27,TRBJ2-1,-,CASSMLTSGGLYNEQFF,TGTGCCAGCAGTATGCTAACTAGCGGGGGACTCTACAATGAGCAGTTCTTC
-,TRBV28,TRBJ1-3,-,CASSLVTPLQDGNTIYF,TGTGCCAGCAGTTTAGTCACCCCCTTACAGGACGGAAACACCATATATTTT
TRBD1,TRBV28,TRBJ1-6,-,CASSFPSGTGVPPLHF,TGTGCCAGCAGCTTCCCGTCGGGGACAGGGGTTCCACCCCTCCACTTT
-,TRBV28,TRBJ2-3,-,CASSLPGDLSDTQYF,TGTGCCAGCAGTTTACCAGGGGATTTGTCAGATACGCAGTATTTT
-,TRBV7-2,TRBJ2-2,-,CASSPQQLNTGELFF,TGTGCCAGCAGCCCTCAACAGCTGAACACCGGGGAGCTGTTTTTT
TRBD2,TRBV30,TRBJ2-3,-,CALDGAGGEDTQYF,TGTGCCCTCGACGGAGCGGGGGGAGAAGATACGCAGTATTTT
TRBD2,TRBV5-1,TRBJ2-3,-,CASSLRKREGTDTQYF,TGCGCCAGCAGCCTACGGAAGCGGGAGGGCACAGATACGCAGTATTTT
TRBD1,TRBV19,TRBJ1-1,-,CASSIDLTGETEAFF,TGTGCCAGTAGTATAGATCTGACAGGGGAAACTGAAGCTTTCTTT
-,TRBV5-4,TRBJ2-3,once,CASRTDFSSTDTQYF,TGTGCCAGCCGGACGGACTTCTCTAGCACAGATACGCAGTATTTT
-,TRBV5-1,TRBJ2-5,-,CASTYPGLPETQYF,TGCGCCAGCACCTATCCGGGTCTACCGGAGACCCAGTACTTC
TRBD2,TRBV29-1,TRBJ2-3,-,CSVSAWPSGGDTQYF,TGCAGCGTATCCGCCTGGCCCAGCGGGGGTGATACGCAGTATTTT
TRBD2,TRBV28,TRBJ2-7,-,CASSGGSGGANEQYF,TGTGCCAGCAGCGGAGGTAGCGGGGGGGCCAACGAGCAGTACTTC
-,TRBV4-1,TRBJ2-7,-,CASSQFAPGRRGYEQYF,TGCGCCAGCAGCCAATTTGCCCCGGGACGCCGGGGGTACGAGCAGTACTTC
TRBD1,TRBV5-1,TRBJ1-5,-,CASSPGQGANQPQHF,TGCGCCAGCAGCCCGGGACAGGGGGCCAATCAGCCCCAGCATTTT
-,TRBV6-5,TRBJ2-7,-,CASVWTTTYEQYF,TGTGCCAGCGTTTGGACTACCACCTACGAGCAGTACTTC
-,TRBV7-9,TRBJ2-7,-,CASSLARTGPYEQYF,TGTGCCAGCAGCTTAGCGCGCACAGGGCCGTACGAGCAGTACTTC
TRBD1,TRBV7-2,TRBJ2-1,-,CASSGTGGFYNEQFF,TGTGCCAGCAGCGGCACAGGGGGCTTCTACAATGAGCAGTTCTTC
TRBD1,TRBV5-6,TRBJ2-7,-,CASSLKDRPAYEQYF,TGTGCCAGCAGCTTGAAGGACAGGCCAGCCTACGAGCAGTACTTC
TRBD1,TRBV11-3,TRBJ2-1,-,CASSLVTGGSYNEQFF,TGTGCCAGCAGCTTAGTTACAGGGGGGTCCTACAATGAGCAGTTCTTC
-,TRBV24-1,TRBJ2-2,-,CATSDFQTDTGELFF,TGTGCCACCAGTGATTTTCAGACTGATACCGGGGAGCTGTTTTTT